Following are 9 T cell receptor beta chains from one sample sequenced in a study of T cells in women clearing cervical HPV infection. Sequencing used immunoSEQ multiplex PCR; TCRdb keeps in-frame clones, though not all of them. In all, the sample yields roughly 18,000 clones. The sample comprised blood buffy coat. The receptor source for this set is a woman between 18 and 70 years old with a cervical HPV16 infection that either progressed to CIN3+ or cleared (not recorded which).

As regards this clone: The observed sequence ends 3 residues before the CDR3 terminus, with the missing tail filled in from the germline J gene. The V gene is TRBV5-4, the J gene TRBJ1-1, with 7 bases matching TRBD1. This CDR3 has 15 amino acids. The V gene's germline CDR1 is SGHNT and CDR2 YYREEE (reference sequence). V shed 3 bases and J 3 bases; nucleotides not matched to a gene: 8. The CDR3 protein is CASSSSPTGDTEAFF. The CDR3 DNA, read in part, is TGTGCCAGCAGCTCATCCCCTACAGGGGACACTGAA.

As for this clone: The read gets to within 3 residues of the CDR3 end, and the germline J gene fills in the rest. This chain links TRBV19 with TRBJ2-1; TRBD2 matches at 11 bases. V lost 3 bases, J lost 7 bases, and 11 bases stayed unmatched. CDR1 and CDR2 from the germline V gene are LNHDA and SQIVND (reference sequence). This CDR3 spans 17 amino acids. The sequenced CDR3 bases are TGTGCCAGTAGTATCCCCTTACTAGCGGGAGTAGGTAATGAG. This gives the protein CASSIPLLAGVGNE. The whole CDR3 sequence reads CASSIPLLAGVGNEQFF.

Frequency places this clone as medium-sized (0.01 to 0.1%). The CDR3 is cut off 3 residues early in the read; its end comes from the germline J gene. The chain combines TRBV18 with TRBJ2-7, with D perhaps matching TRBD1 (6 bases). The CDR3 extends over 13 amino acids. Looked up from germline, CDR1 is KGHSH and CDR2 is LQKENI. Trimming shortened V by 2 bases and J by 5 bases, and 10 bases separated the two germline ends. CDR3: CASSPNRVNEQYF. The DNA read from the CDR3 is TGTGCCAGCTCACCAAACAGGGTAAACGAG.

In the case of this clone: The CDR3 is cut off 3 residues early in the read; its end comes from the germline J gene. This sequence joins TRBV7-4 and TRBJ2-3; 14 bases are shared with TRBD2. Germline CDR1 and CDR2: SGHVT and SQSDAQ. V shed 5 bases, J shed 6 bases, and the junction held 7 bases outside the gene matches. CDR3 length: 16 residues. CDR3 in amino acids: CASSRRLAGGPDTQYF. The part of the CDR3 DNA that was read is TGTGCCAGCAGCAGGAGACTAGCGGGGGGGCCGGATACG. Variable domain in full (rest from reference TRBV7-4 and TRBJ2-3): GAGVSQSPRYKVAKRGRDVALRCDSISGHVTLYWYRQTLGQGSEVLTYSQSDAQRDKSGRPSGRFSAERPERSVSTLKIQRTEQGDSAVYLCASSRRLAGGPDTQYFGPGTRLTVL.

As regards this clone: The read ends 3 residues before the CDR3 terminus; that terminus is restored from the germline J gene. The gene calls are TRBV19 and TRBJ1-2; 7 bases fit TRBD1. The junction had 6 bases not matched to a gene; V was cut back by 3 bases and J by 2 bases. The germline V gene encodes CDR1 LNHDA and CDR2 SQIVND (reference sequence). The CDR3 consists of 15 residues. CDR3 DNA, as far as it was read: TGTGCCAGTAGTATCCCGGGACAGTTCAACTATGGC. Translating it yields CASSIPGQFNYG. The complete CDR3 reads CASSIPGQFNYGYTF. Full variable domain (rest looked up from reference TRBV19 and TRBJ1-2): DGGITQSPKYLFRKEGQNVTLSCEQNLNHDAMYWYRQDPGQGLRLIYYSQIVNDFQKGDIAEGYSVSREKKESFPLTVTSAQKNPTAFYLCASSIPGQFNYGYTFGSGTRLTVV.

Remarks on this clone: The read ends 3 residues shy of where the CDR3 ends; the end is completed using the germline J gene. The chain links TRBV5-6 to TRBJ2-7, with D unresolved. The V gene lost 2 bases and the J gene lost 2 bases, with 8 bases spanning the gap. Germline values: CDR1 SGHDT, CDR2 YYEEEE. The CDR3 has 13 amino acids. CDR3 residues: CASSFRAAYEQYF. The covered CDR3 bases are TGTGCCAGCAGCTTTAGAGCCGCCTACGAG.

Worth noting for this clone: With the read ending 3 residues before the CDR3 end, the germline J gene is used to fill in that end. V is TRBV7-9 and J is TRBJ2-1; maybe TRBD2 (5 bases). V dropped 7 bases and J dropped 4 bases, with 14 bases sitting between them. Germline V lookup: CDR1 SEHNR, CDR2 FQNEAQ (reference sequence). This CDR3 has 14 residues. Incomplete CDR3 DNA: TGTGCCAGCACTCTAGGGCGGGCGTACAATGAG. Its protein is CASTLGRAYNE. The complete CDR3 protein is CASTLGRAYNEQFF.

Remarks on this clone: The CDR3 goes on 3 residues after the read ends, and that part is filled in from the germline J gene. V is TRBV20-1 and J is TRBJ2-1; 10 bases align to TRBD2. This CDR3 region has 21 residues. Germline CDR1 reads DFQATT; CDR2 reads SNEGSKA (reference sequence). Unmatched junction bases numbered 23, after V lost 0 bases and J lost 6 bases. This CDR3 reads CSARDLDTAGGRVSPINEQFF. CDR3 bases read: TGCAGTGCTAGAGATCTGGATACAGCGGGGGGGCGGGTTTCCCCCATCAATGAG.

Comment on this clone: Read data end 3 residues before the CDR3 end; the end is taken from the germline J gene. The chain combines TRBV5-3 with TRBJ2-5; D possibly corresponds to TRBD2 (5 bases). TRBV5-3 is given ORF status, its function remaining uncertain. CDR3 length: 9 residues. Trimming pared 8 bases from V and 7 bases from J, leaving 6 bases between. The CDR3 loop is CASRGTQYF. CDR3 bases read: TGTGCCAGCCGGGGGACC.